This T cell receptor (beta chain) derives from a study of blood T cell repertoires in COVID-19. Study information: Sites across the United States, Italy and Spain contributed samples from acute and convalescent COVID-19. T cells, B-cell-depleted T cells, or PBMCs provided the cDNA or gDNA that served as material.

In the case of this clone: The sample holds other DNA sequences that translate to the same CDR3.

V shed 0 bases and J shed 2 bases, with 5 bases lying between them. The CDR3 is made up of 14 amino acids. CDR1 MGHRA and CDR2 YSYEKL come from the germline V gene. Original methodology: Reference gene primer amplification in the assay estimated nucleated cell counts. Using immunoSEQ multiplex PCR, the repertoire was profiled, and TCRdb retains in-frame clones only, with some absent. V and J calls plus clone size are reproduced from that table; the DNA served to infer D and trimming. The sample lists hundreds of thousands of clones, about 85% occurring once. Input material: peripheral blood. The chain has TRBV4-1 and TRBJ1-5, with D possibly being TRBD1 (5 bases). The sequence was obtained from a woman aged 18-29 years with acute or convalescent COVID-19. DNA of the CDR3: TGCGCCAGCAGCCAAGACAGGGGCAATCAGCCCCAGCATTTT. Translation gives CASSQDRGNQPQHF.